What follows is one TCR beta chain and its context. The antigen is unknown. The data were obtained in a study of cytomegalovirus exposure and HLA in healthy donors. Study-level results: In a later analysis, common viral pathogens appeared linked to several of the most significant clusters. Published work reported that the classifier diagnosed cytomegalovirus status with high specificity and sensitivity.

The CDR3 covers 16 residues. From germline, CDR1 is SGHTA and CDR2 FQGNSA. V shed 3 bases and J 4 bases; nucleotides not matched to a gene: 4. Researchers ran the PCR with 60 Vbeta and 13 Jbeta primers. Produced via immunoSEQ multiplex PCR; TCRdb's table is partial and in-frame only. The sample lists 120,000 to 150,000 clones; less than 90% were seen once. This receptor was taken from a boy aged 2 to 9 in good health and CMV-seronegative. The specimen sequenced was PBMCs. The V call is TRBV7-2, the J call TRBJ2-5; 14 bases fit TRBD2. In nucleotides, the CDR3 is TGTGCCAGCAGCTTGGGGACTAGCGGGAGCTTAGAGACCCAGTACTTC. Translating it yields CASSLGTSGSLETQYF.